These 27 T cell receptor beta chains were sequenced from one sample in a study of blood T cell repertoires in COVID-19 (dated by TCRdb to the early 2020s). Library creation used the immunoSEQ multiplex PCR assay. TCRdb retrieved this table from immuneACCESS and kept in-frame rearrangements only. Not all clones are present; in checked studies, unresolved V genes account for under half, and no reason is known for the remainder. Across this sample there are nearly 350,000 clones, with 91% seen only once. Around 3.5% of the sample comes from the top ten. Specimen: peripheral blood. The origin of the receptors is a woman under 30 who had recovered from COVID-19.

This clone has just one count. The J gene is TRBJ2-1, the V gene TRBV4-1; TRBD2 matches at 15 bases. From germline, CDR1 is MGHRA and CDR2 YSYEKL. V lost 1 base to trimming and J lost 3 bases; unmatched junction nucleotides: 4. The CDR3 contains 18 residues. The CDR3 here is CASSQVWTSGRVYNEQFF. CDR3 sequence (DNA): TGCGCCAGCAGCCAAGTCTGGACTAGCGGGAGGGTCTACAATGAGCAGTTCTTC.

The gene calls are TRBV9 and TRBJ2-2, with 8 nucleotides matching TRBD1. Germline V gene sequence: CDR1 SGDLS, CDR2 YYNGEE. The CDR3 runs 15 residues. J gave up 3 bases and V 6 bases, and 7 bases lay outside the gene matches. The CDR3 DNA follows: TGTGCCAGCAAAGTTGGACAGGGTGACACCGGGGAGCTGTTTTTT. Its protein product is CASKVGQGDTGELFF.

This chain links TRBV11-3 with TRBJ1-6, with D unclear. The V and J ends lost 3 bases and 6 bases respectively, with 9 bases between them. Germline CDR1 is SGHNT and CDR2 is YENEEA. The CDR3 covers 14 residues. This CDR3 is CASSFLTANSPLHF. CDR3 DNA: TGTGCCAGCAGCTTTCTCACAGCTAATTCACCCCTCCACTTT.

V gene TRBV11-3 combines with J gene TRBJ2-2; TRBD2 might be the D (5 bases). V lost 0 bases and J lost 0, with 5 bases in between. Germline V gene sequence: CDR1 SGHNT, CDR2 YENEEA. The CDR3 totals 15 residues. The CDR3 region has the DNA TGTGCCAGCAGCTTAGAAGCGGCGAACACCGGGGAGCTGTTTTTT. Amino acid sequence: CASSLEAANTGELFF.

Comment on this clone: In the same sample, other DNA sequences code for this CDR3. The chain uses TRBV9 and TRBJ1-1; no reliable D call. The CDR3 spans 13 residues. From germline, CDR1 is SGDLS and CDR2 YYNGEE. With 0 bases removed from V and 2 bases from J, the gap between germline ends came to 5 bases. The CDR3 DNA reads TGTGCCAGCAGCGTAGGGCCCAACACTGAAGCTTTCTTT. It yields the protein CASSVGPNTEAFF.

The gene calls are TRBV27 and TRBJ1-2; D not certain. This CDR3 spans 13 amino acids. Germline V gene data show CDR1 as MNHEY and CDR2 as SMNVEV (reference sequence). V was pared by 5 bases and J by 4 bases, with 11 bases between. The CDR3 bases are TGTGCCAGCAGTCTAACAGATAGCTATGGCTACACCTTC. It translates to CASSLTDSYGYTF.

The chain carries TRBV27 and TRBJ2-1; D is possibly TRBD2 (7 bases). The ends were cut back, 5 bases at V and 1 base at J, with 27 bases in the middle. The germline V gene encodes CDR1 MNHEY and CDR2 SMNVEV (reference sequence). This CDR3 comprises 20 residues. The CDR3 spells CASSEGGGVRTAPSYNEQFF. The DNA of the CDR3 is TGTGCCAGCAGTGAAGGGGGGGGCGTGAGGACCGCCCCTTCCTACAATGAGCAGTTCTTC.

Regarding this clone: Within the sample, other DNA sequences also encode this same CDR3. The rearrangement links TRBV9 to TRBJ2-1, with 7 bases fitting TRBD2. The CDR3 is 15 amino acids. Trimming at V came to 3 bases and at J to 0 bases, leaving 3 bases not matched to a gene. Germline V gene sequence: CDR1 SGDLS, CDR2 YYNGEE. CDR3 DNA: TGTGCCAGCAGCGCCGGGGGGAGCTCCTACAATGAGCAGTTCTTC. This encodes CASSAGGSSYNEQFF. The full variable domain, in which reference TRBV9 and TRBJ2-1 provide the parts outside the CDR3, is DSGVTQTPKHLITATGQRVTLRCSPRSGDLSVYWYQQSLDQGLQFLIQYYNGEERAKGNILERFSAQQFPDLHSELNLSSLELGDSALYFCASSAGGSSYNEQFFGPGTRLTVL.

CDR3 sequence (DNA): TGTGCCAGCAGCCCGAACCCGGGTTACGAGCAGTACGTC. It codes for CASSPNPGYEQYV. The V and J genes are TRBV11-3 and TRBJ2-7; D unclear. Trimming stripped 5 bases from V and 4 bases from J, with 12 bases between. The CDR3 has 13 amino acids. Germline V CDR1 and CDR2: SGHNT, YENEEA.

The chain has TRBV7-2 and TRBJ1-2; no definite D call. The germline V and J ends were trimmed by 10 bases and 6 bases, with 9 bases remaining between them. Germline CDR1 SGHTA, CDR2 FQGNSA. The CDR3 length is 10 residues. The CDR3 loop reads CAIREDGYTF. CDR3 sequence (DNA): TGTGCCATCCGAGAGGATGGCTACACCTTC.

The chain carries TRBV11-3 and TRBJ2-1, with D unresolved. The CDR3 is made up of 13 amino acids. Trimming pared 4 bases from V and 9 bases from J, leaving 13 bases between. Germline values: CDR1 SGHNT, CDR2 YENEEA. CDR3 in amino acids: CASSSEVTGEQFF. CDR3 nucleotide sequence: TGTGCCAGCAGCTCAGAGGTAACCGGTGAGCAGTTCTTC.

The chain has TRBV7-8 and TRBJ1-4; D might be TRBD1 (5 bases). CDR1 is SGHVS and CDR2 is FQNEAQ in the germline V gene. V was pared by 1 base and J by 3 bases, with 21 bases between. The CDR3 consists of 19 residues. The CDR3 loop reads CASSLGRWQGVQANEKLFF. The CDR3 DNA reads as TGTGCCAGCAGCTTAGGACGCTGGCAGGGCGTGCAAGCTAATGAAAAACTGTTTTTT.

This CDR3 reads CASSQGTVSNQPQHF. The CDR3 DNA reads TGTGCCAGCAGTCAAGGGACTGTTAGCAATCAGCCCCAGCATTTT. J is TRBJ1-5 and V is TRBV7-8, with D perhaps matching TRBD1 (5 bases). V lost 6 bases, J lost 0 bases, and 12 bases lay in between. CDR3 size: 15 residues. CDR1 and CDR2 from the germline V gene are SGHVS and FQNEAQ.

The chain has TRBV4-3 and TRBJ1-1; D unresolved. This CDR3 comprises 19 residues. Trimming stripped 1 base from V and 0 bases from J, with 21 bases between. CDR1 is LGHNA and CDR2 is YSLEER in the germline V gene. Written as DNA, the CDR3 is TGCGCCAGCAGCCAAGCCTCGCGGGGTATTATACCCATGAACACTGAAGCTTTCTTT. It is translated as CASSQASRGIIPMNTEAFF.

J is TRBJ1-1 and V is TRBV7-9, with D perhaps TRBD1 (6 bases). This CDR3 contains 14 residues. Trimming removed 5 bases at V and 1 base at J, with 11 bases between. Germline V gives CDR1 SEHNR, CDR2 FQNEAQ (reference sequence). The CDR3 coding sequence is TGTGCCAGCAGCCCCCAGACAGGGAACACTGAAGCTTTCTTT. Protein: CASSPQTGNTEAFF.

This chain's CDR3 is CASSVSPGGDPPDTQYF. The CDR3 DNA reads TGTGCCAGCAGCGTATCACCGGGAGGGGACCCTCCGGATACGCAGTATTTT. The rearrangement uses TRBV9 and TRBJ2-3; 8 nucleotides line up with TRBD2. The V segment lost 1 base and the J segment 6 bases; nucleotides outside the gene matches: 13. There are 17 residues in the CDR3. Germline CDR1 and CDR2: SGDLS and YYNGEE.

The J gene is TRBJ1-6, the V gene TRBV6-5; TRBD1 matches 8 bases. CDR3 size: 15 residues. Germline CDR1 is MNHEY and CDR2 is SVGAGI. V gave up 4 bases and J gave up 6 bases; unmatched junction bases: 5. The CDR3 sequence is CASSSNGQGNSPLHF. CDR3 DNA sequence: TGTGCCAGCAGTTCGAACGGACAGGGTAATTCACCCCTCCACTTT.

The J gene is TRBJ2-1, the V gene TRBV5-4; 8 nucleotides line up with TRBD1. CDR3 length: 14 amino acids. Germline V gives CDR1 SGHNT, CDR2 YYREEE (reference sequence). V lost 5 bases and J lost 3; bases outside the gene matches: 4. The CDR3 loop reads CASSPRGHYNEQFF. The CDR3 bases are TGTGCCAGCAGTCCCAGGGGGCACTACAATGAGCAGTTCTTC.

The chain links TRBV10-3 to TRBJ2-6; TRBD1 might be the D (6 bases). Germline V gene sequence: CDR1 ENHRY, CDR2 SYGVKD. This CDR3 contains 18 residues. Trimming stripped 3 bases from V and 2 bases from J, with 17 bases between. CDR3 in amino acids: CAISDLTGSHTGANVLTF. The DNA of the CDR3 is TGTGCCATCAGTGACCTGACAGGTTCCCACACTGGGGCCAACGTCCTGACTTTC.

The chain uses TRBV6-2 or TRBV6-3 and TRBJ2-7; 11 positions match TRBD1. V shed 0 bases and J 5 bases; nucleotides not matched to a gene: 3. CDR3 length: 15 amino acids. CDR1 and CDR2 (germline): MNHEY, SVGEGT. CDR3 sequence: CASSYSGTGGNEQYV. Here the CDR3 DNA reads TGTGCCAGCAGTTACTCTGGGACAGGGGGAAACGAGCAGTACGTC.

Comment on this clone: At the DNA level, this CDR3 is encoded by other sequences in the same sample as well. The rearrangement uses TRBV11-2 and TRBJ1-2; D may be TRBD1 (5 bases). Trimming took off 1 base at V and 4 bases at J, with 7 bases between the two ends. The CDR3 is 13 residues long. Germline V gene sequence: CDR1 SGHAT, CDR2 FQNNGV. CDR3 DNA: TGTGCCAGCAGCTTAGGACAGTTCTATGGCTACACCTTC. Translated, it gives CASSLGQFYGYTF.

The chain links TRBV18 to TRBJ2-7; tentative D call: TRBD2 (6 bases). CDR3 length equals 14 residues. CDR1 and CDR2 from the germline V gene are KGHSH and LQKENI. The ends were cut back, 6 bases at V and 6 bases at J, with 18 bases in the middle. CDR3 region: CASSPGTGSGEQYV. CDR3 DNA sequence: TGTGCCAGCTCCCCCGGGACTGGGAGTGGCGAGCAGTACGTC.

This clone is a singleton in its sample. The CDR3 DNA is TGTGCCAGCAGTTTAGACAGGGGGCAGGGAGCTTTCTTT. This codes for CASSLDRGQGAFF. This chain uses TRBV5-5 with TRBJ1-1; 10 bases are a match to TRBD1. From germline, CDR1 is SGHKS and CDR2 YYEKEE (reference sequence). CDR3 length: 13 amino acids. J gave up 10 bases and V 5 bases, and 8 bases lay outside the gene matches.

On this clone: The identical CDR3 is also encoded by other nucleotide sequences in the sample. This chain uses TRBV7-9 with TRBJ1-5, with D tentatively TRBD1 (5 bases). This CDR3 spans 14 amino acids. Germline V gene sequence: CDR1 SEHNR, CDR2 FQNEAQ (reference sequence). V was trimmed by 5 bases and J by 0 bases, leaving 8 bases between them. This CDR3 is CASSLDSSNQPQHF. CDR3 DNA sequence: TGTGCCAGCAGCCTAGACAGTAGCAATCAGCCCCAGCATTTT.

The rearrangement uses TRBV4-3 and TRBJ2-1, with 9 bases fitting TRBD2. CDR3 length: 16 residues. Germline-derived CDR1 and CDR2 are LGHNA and YSLEER. The trim removed 4 bases at V and 2 bases at J, leaving 6 bases unmatched. The CDR3 is CASSLRSSGTYNEQFF. The CDR3, as DNA: TGCGCCAGCAGCCTCCGGTCTAGCGGGACCTACAATGAGCAGTTCTTC.

This chain links TRBV7-9 with TRBJ1-4; weak D call: TRBD1 (5 bases). The CDR3 totals 17 residues. Germline V CDR1 and CDR2: SEHNR, FQNEAQ (reference sequence). V shed 4 bases and J shed 1 base, with 16 bases lying between them. The CDR3 nucleotides are TGTGCCAGCAGCTATTCCCCGCGGGGGATAACTAATGAAAAACTGTTTTTT. Amino acid sequence: CASSYSPRGITNEKLFF.

The chain uses TRBV3-1 (or the pseudogene TRBV3-2) and TRBJ1-1; D unclear. This CDR3 is built from 13 residues. The ends were cut back, 1 base at V and 7 bases at J, with 10 bases in the middle. The germline V gene has CDR1 LGHDT and CDR2 YNNKEL (reference sequence). The DNA for the CDR3 is TGTGCCAGCAGCCAAGGGAGCGGTTTTGAAGCTTTCTTT. Translation gives CASSQGSGFEAFF.